The entry that follows covers one T cell receptor beta chain sequence. Its antigen is undetermined. This sample is part of a study of post-analysis software for immune sequencing data. Tagging with unique molecular identifiers was a feature of the TCR beta cDNA libraries. One entry per CDR3 protein, called by TCRdb with MiXCR from the PCR reads. The sample lists 750,000 to 950,000 distinct CDR3 sequences; roughly 50% were seen once. Study-wide results and caveats: By F measure, strong co-clustering occurred among samples prepared in the same batch.

The sequenced sample was blood. This TCR was sampled from a girl between 10 and 17 years old with multiple sclerosis.

For the CDR3, the DNA is TGCAGCGGGGACAGGGCAGCTGAGCAGTTCTTC. Amino acids: CSGDRAAEQFF. V usage is TRBV29-1 and J usage is TRBJ2-1, with 9 bases aligning to TRBD1. The CDR3 consists of 11 residues. Germline trimming cut 7 bases from V and 9 bases from J; bases unmatched to any gene: 4. Germline V gives CDR1 SQVTM, CDR2 ANQGSEA.